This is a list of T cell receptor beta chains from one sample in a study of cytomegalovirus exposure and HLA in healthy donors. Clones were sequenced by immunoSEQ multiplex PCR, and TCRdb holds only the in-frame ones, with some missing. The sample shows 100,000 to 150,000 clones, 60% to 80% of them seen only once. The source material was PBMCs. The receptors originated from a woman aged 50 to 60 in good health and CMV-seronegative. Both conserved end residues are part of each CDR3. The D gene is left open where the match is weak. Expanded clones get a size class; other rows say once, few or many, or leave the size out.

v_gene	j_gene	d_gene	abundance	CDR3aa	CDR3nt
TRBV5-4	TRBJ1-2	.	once	CASSMDSLYGYTF	TGTGCCAGCAGCATGGACAGTTTATATGGCTACACCTTC
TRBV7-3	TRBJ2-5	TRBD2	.	CASSLQGTSGETQYF	TGTGCCAGCAGCTTACAAGGGACTAGCGGAGAGACCCAGTACTTC
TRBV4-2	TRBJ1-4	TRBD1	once	CASSPDREKLFF	TGTGCCAGCAGCCCGGACAGGGAAAAACTGTTTTTT
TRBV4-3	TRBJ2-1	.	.	CASSQDRLTRGEQFF	TGCGCCAGCAGCCAAGATCGTCTAACCCGCGGTGAGCAGTTCTTC
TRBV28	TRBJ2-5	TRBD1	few	CASSLGTGAQETQYF	TGTGCCAGCAGTTTAGGGACAGGGGCACAAGAGACCCAGTACTTC
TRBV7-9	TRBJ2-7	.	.	CASSLDSVSYYEQYF	TGTGCCAGCAGCCTCGACTCAGTCTCCTACTACGAGCAGTACTTC
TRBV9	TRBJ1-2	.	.	CASSVDLAGQDYGYTF	TGTGCCAGCAGCGTAGATTTGGCAGGTCAGGATTATGGCTACACCTTC
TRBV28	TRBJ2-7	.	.	CASSSSGVYEQYF	TGTGCCAGCAGTTCATCAGGGGTCTACGAGCAGTACTTC
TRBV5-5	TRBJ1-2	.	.	CASSLAGGSGYTF	TGTGCCAGCAGCTTGGCTGGGGGCTCGGGCTACACCTTC
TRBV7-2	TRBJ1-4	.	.	CASSLSGATNEKLFF	TGTGCCAGCAGCTTGTCGGGGGCAACTAATGAAAAACTGTTTTTT
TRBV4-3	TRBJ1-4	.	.	CASSQDPAEGEKLFF	TGCGCCAGCAGCCAAGATCCGGCGGAGGGGGAAAAACTGTTTTTT
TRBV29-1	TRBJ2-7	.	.	CSVARDYEQYF	TGCAGCGTTGCCAGGGATTACGAGCAGTACTTC
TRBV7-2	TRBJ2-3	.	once	CASSSPTADTQYF	TGTGCCAGCAGCTCCCCCACAGCAGATACGCAGTATTTT
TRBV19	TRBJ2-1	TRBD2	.	CASGSGLAPYNEQFF	TGTGCCAGTGGCTCGGGACTAGCACCCTACAATGAGCAGTTCTTC
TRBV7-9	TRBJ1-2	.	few	CASSPMDRVYGYTF	TGTGCCAGCAGTCCTATGGACAGAGTCTATGGCTACACCTTC
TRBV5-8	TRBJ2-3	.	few	CASSLADTQYF	TGTGCCAGCAGCTTGGCTGATACGCAGTATTTT
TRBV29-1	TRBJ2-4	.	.	CSVGAGLGSGDIQYF	TGCAGCGTTGGGGCAGGTTTAGGGTCGGGGGACATTCAGTACTTC
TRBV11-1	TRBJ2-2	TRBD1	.	CASSPGTGSTGELFF	TGTGCCAGCAGCCCGGGGACAGGGAGCACCGGGGAGCTGTTTTTT
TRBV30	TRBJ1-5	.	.	CAWSYGRTREPQHF	TGTGCCTGGAGCTATGGCCGAACCAGGGAGCCCCAGCATTTT
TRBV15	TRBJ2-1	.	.	CAAGSLMTVSSYNEQFF	TGTGCCGCCGGCAGCCTGATGACAGTTAGCTCCTACAATGAGCAGTTCTTC
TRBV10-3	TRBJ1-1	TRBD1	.	CAIRDRDDAEAFF	TGTGCCATCAGGGACAGGGACGACGCTGAAGCTTTCTTT
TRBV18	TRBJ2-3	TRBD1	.	CASSPGQGMGDTQYF	TGTGCCAGCTCCCCAGGACAGGGGATGGGAGATACGCAGTATTTT
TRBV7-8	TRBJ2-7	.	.	CASSSLAREQYF	TGTGCCAGCAGCTCCCTTGCCCGGGAGCAGTACTTC
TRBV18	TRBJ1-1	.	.	CASFSRFGGEGTEAFF	TGTGCCAGCTTTTCACGTTTCGGGGGTGAGGGCACTGAAGCTTTCTTT
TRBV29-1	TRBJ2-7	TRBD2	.	CSAGGLAAGTYEQYF	TGCAGCGCTGGGGGACTAGCGGCCGGCACCTACGAGCAGTACTTC
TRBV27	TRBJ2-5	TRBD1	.	CASRPDRVGETQYF	TGTGCCAGCAGACCGGACAGGGTCGGAGAGACCCAGTACTTC
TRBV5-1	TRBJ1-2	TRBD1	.	CASSDRGGYTF	TGCGCCAGCAGCGACAGGGGTGGCTACACCTTC
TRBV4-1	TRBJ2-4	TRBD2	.	CASSPGLAGGVAKNIQYF	TGCGCCAGCAGCCCGGGACTAGCGGGAGGGGTAGCCAAAAACATTCAGTACTTC
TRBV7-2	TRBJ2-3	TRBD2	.	CASSLGGRVADTQYF	TGTGCCAGCAGCTTAGGCGGGAGGGTCGCAGATACGCAGTATTTT
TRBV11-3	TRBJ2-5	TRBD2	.	CASSVGRETQYF	TGTGCCAGCAGCGTCGGGAGGGAGACCCAGTACTTC
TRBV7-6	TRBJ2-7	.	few	CASSFWGDEQYF	TGTGCCAGCAGCTTTTGGGGGGACGAGCAGTACTTC
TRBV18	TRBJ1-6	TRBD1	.	CASSPEARGQGGSPLHF	TGTGCCAGCTCACCTGAGGCCCGGGGACAGGGTGGATCACCCCTCCACTTT
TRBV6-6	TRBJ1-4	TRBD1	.	CASRTGSNEKLFF	TGTGCCAGCAGGACAGGGAGTAATGAAAAACTGTTTTTT